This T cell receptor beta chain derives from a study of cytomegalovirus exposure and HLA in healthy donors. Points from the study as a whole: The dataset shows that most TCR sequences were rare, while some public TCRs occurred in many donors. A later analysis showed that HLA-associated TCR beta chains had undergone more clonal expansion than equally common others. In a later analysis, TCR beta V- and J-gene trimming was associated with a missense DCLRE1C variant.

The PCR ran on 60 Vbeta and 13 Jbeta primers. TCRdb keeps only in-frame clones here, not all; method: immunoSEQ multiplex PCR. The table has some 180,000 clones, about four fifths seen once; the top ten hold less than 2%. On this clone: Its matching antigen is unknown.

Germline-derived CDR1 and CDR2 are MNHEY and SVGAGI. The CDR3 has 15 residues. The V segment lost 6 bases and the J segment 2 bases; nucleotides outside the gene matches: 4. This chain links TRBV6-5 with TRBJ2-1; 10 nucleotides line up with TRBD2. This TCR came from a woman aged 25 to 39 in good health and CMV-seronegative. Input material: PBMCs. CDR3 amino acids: CASSLLAGTYNEQFF. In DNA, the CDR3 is TGTGCCAGCAGCCTACTAGCGGGGACCTACAATGAGCAGTTCTTC.